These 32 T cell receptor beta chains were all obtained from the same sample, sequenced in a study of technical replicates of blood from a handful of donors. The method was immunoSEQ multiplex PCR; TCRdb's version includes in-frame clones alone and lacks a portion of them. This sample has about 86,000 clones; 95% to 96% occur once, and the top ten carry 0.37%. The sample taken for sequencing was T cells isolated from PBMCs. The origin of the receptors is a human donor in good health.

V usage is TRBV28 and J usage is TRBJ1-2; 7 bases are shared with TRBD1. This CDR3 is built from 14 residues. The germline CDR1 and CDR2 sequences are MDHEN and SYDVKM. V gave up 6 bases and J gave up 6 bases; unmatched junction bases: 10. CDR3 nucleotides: TGTGCCAGCAGCCATATAGACAGGGACGATGGCTACACCTTC. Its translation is CASSHIDRDDGYTF.

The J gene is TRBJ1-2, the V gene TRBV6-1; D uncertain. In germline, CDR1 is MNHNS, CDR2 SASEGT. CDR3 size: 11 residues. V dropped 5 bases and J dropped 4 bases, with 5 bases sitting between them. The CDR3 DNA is TGTGCCAGCAGTAGCGCCTATGGCTACACCTTC. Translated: CASSSAYGYTF.

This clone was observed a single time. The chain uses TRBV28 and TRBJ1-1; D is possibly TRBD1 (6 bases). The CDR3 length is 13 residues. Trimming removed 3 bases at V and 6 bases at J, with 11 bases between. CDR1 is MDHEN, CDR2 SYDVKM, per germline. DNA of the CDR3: TGTGCCAGCAGTTTTAACGAGGGGGCTGAAGCTTTCTTT. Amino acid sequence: CASSFNEGAEAFF.

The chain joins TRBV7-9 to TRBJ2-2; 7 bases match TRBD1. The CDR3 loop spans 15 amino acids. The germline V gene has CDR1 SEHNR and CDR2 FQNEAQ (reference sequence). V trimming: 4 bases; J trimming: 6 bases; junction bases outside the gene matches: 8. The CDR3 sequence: CASSSSKTGAGELFF. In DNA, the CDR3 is TGTGCCAGCAGCTCCTCGAAAACAGGGGCCGGGGAGCTGTTTTTT.

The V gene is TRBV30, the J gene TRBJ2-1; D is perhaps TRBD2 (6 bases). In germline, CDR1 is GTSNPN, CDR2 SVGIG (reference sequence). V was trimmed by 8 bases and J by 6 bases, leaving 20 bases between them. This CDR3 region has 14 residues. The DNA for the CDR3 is TGTGCCCTGGGGGACTCCCATCTCGTCAATGAGCAGTTCTTC. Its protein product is CALGDSHLVNEQFF.

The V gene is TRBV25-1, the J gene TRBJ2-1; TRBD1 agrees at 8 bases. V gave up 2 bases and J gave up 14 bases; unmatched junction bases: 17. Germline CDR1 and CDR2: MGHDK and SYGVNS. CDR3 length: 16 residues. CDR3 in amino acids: CASSETGTGPGGREFF. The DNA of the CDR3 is TGTGCCAGCAGTGAAACTGGGACAGGTCCCGGGGGAAGGGAGTTCTTC.

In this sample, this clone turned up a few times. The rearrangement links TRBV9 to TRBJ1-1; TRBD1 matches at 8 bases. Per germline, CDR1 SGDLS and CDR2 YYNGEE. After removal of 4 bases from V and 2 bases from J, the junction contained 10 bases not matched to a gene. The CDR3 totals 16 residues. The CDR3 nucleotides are TGTGCCAGCAGCCCCCAGGGACAGGTTTTAAACACTGAAGCTTTCTTT. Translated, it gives CASSPQGQVLNTEAFF.

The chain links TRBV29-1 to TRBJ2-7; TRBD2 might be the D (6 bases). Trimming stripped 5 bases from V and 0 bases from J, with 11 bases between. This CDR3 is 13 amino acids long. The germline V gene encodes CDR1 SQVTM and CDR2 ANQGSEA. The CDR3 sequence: CSVWDGGSYEQYF. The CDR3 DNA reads TGCAGCGTTTGGGACGGGGGCTCCTACGAGCAGTACTTC.

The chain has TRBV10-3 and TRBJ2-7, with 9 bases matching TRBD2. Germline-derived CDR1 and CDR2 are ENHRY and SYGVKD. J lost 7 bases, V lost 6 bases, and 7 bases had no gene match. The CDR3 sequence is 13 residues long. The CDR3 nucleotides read TGTGCCATCAGCCGACTAGCGGAGGGGGAGCAGTACTTC. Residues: CAISRLAEGEQYF.

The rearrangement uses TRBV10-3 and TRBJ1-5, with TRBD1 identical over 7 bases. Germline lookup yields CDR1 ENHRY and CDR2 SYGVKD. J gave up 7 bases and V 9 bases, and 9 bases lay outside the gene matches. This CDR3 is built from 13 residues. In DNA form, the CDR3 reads TGTGCCATAGGACAGGCTGGAAACCAGCCCCAGCATTTT. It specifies CAIGQAGNQPQHF.

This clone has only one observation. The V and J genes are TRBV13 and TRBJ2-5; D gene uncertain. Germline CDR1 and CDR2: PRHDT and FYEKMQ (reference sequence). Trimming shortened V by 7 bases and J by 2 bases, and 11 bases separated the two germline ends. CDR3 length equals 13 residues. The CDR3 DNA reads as TGTGCCAGCACCCCCACGAGTCAAGAGACCCAGTACTTC. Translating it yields CASTPTSQETQYF. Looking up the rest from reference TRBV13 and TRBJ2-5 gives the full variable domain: AAGVIQSPRHLIKEKRETATLKCYPIPRHDTVYWYQQGPGQDPQFLISFYEKMQSDKGSIPDRFSAQQFSDYHSELNMSSLELGDSALYFCASTPTSQETQYFGPGTRLLVL.

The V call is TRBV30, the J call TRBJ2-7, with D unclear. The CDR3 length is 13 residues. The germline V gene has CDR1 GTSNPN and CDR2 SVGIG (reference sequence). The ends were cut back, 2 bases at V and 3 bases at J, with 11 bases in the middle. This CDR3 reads CAWSTLENYEQYF. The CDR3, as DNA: TGTGCCTGGAGTACCTTAGAGAACTACGAGCAGTACTTC.

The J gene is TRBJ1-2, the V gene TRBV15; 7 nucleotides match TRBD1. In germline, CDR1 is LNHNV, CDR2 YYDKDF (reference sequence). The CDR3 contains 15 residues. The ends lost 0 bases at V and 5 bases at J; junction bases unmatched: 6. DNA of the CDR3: TGTGCCACCAGCAGAGATCCCCGGGACAGTTATGGCTACACCTTC. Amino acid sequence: CATSRDPRDSYGYTF.

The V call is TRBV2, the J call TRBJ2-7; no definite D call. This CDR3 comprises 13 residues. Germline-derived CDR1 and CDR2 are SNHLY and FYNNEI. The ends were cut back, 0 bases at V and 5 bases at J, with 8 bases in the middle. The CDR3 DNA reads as TGTGCCAGCAGTGAAGCGCTGGCTGACGAGCAGTACTTC. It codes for CASSEALADEQYF.

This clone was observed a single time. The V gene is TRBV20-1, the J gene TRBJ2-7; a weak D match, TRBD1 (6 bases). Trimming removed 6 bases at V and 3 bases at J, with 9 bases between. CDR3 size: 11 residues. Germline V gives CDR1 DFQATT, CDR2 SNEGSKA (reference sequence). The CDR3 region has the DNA TGCAGTGCGTCGGACAGCTACGAGCAGTACTTC. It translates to CSASDSYEQYF.

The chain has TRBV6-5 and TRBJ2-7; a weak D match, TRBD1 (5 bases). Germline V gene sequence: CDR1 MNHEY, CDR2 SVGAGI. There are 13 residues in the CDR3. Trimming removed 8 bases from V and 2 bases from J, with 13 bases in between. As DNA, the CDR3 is TGTGCCAGCCTGAGACAGTTAACCTACGAGCAGTACTTC. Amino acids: CASLRQLTYEQYF.

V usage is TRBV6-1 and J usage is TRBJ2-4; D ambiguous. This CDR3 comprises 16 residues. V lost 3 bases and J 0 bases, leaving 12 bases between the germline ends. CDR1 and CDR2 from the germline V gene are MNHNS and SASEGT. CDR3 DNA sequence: TGTGCCAGCAGTGAGGGTGAGGCCCTAGCCAAAAACATTCAGTACTTC. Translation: CASSEGEALAKNIQYF.

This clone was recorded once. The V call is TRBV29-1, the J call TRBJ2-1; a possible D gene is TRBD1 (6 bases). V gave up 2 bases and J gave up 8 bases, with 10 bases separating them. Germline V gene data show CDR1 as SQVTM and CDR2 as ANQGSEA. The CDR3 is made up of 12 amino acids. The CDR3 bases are TGCAGCGTTGAATACAGGGCGGATGAGCAGTTCTTC. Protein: CSVEYRADEQFF.

The CDR3, as DNA: TGTGCCAGCAGTTTAGTCGGGGTTACTAATCAGCCCCAGCATTTT. Translating it yields CASSLVGVTNQPQHF. This chain uses TRBV27 with TRBJ1-5; D not certain. Germline V gene data show CDR1 as MNHEY and CDR2 as SMNVEV (reference sequence). CDR3 length: 15 amino acids. The V and J ends lost 2 bases and 4 bases respectively, with 12 bases between them.

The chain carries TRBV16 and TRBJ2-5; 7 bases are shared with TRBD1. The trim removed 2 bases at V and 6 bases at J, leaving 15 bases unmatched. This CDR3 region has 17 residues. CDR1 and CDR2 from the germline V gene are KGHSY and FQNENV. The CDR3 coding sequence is TGTGCCAGCAGCCAACAGTACTATACACAGGGGAAAAAGACCCAGTACTTC. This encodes CASSQQYYTQGKKTQYF.

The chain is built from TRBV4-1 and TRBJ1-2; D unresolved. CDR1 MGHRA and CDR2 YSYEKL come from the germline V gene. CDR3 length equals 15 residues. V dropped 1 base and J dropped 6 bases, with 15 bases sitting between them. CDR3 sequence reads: CASSQALGGLDGYTF. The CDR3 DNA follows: TGCGCCAGCAGCCAAGCCCTTGGAGGGTTGGATGGCTACACCTTC.

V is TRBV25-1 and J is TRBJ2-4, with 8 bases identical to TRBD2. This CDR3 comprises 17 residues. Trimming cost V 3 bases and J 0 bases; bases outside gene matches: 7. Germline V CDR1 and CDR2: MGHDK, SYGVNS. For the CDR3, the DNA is TGTGCCAGCAGTGACAATAGCGGGATTCCAGCCAAAAACATTCAGTACTTC. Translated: CASSDNSGIPAKNIQYF.

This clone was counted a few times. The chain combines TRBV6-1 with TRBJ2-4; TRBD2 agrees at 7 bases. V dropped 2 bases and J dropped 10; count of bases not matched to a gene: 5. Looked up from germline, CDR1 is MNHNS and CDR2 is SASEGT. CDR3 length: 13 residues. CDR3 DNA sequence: TGTGCCAGCAGTGAAAGGAGGGAGGGGATTCAGTACTTC. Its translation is CASSERREGIQYF.

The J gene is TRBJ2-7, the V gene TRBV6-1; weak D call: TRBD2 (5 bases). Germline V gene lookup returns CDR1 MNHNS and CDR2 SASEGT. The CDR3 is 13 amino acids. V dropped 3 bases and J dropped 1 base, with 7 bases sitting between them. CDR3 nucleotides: TGTGCCAGCAGTGATCGGGAATCCTACGAGCAGTACTTC. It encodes CASSDRESYEQYF.

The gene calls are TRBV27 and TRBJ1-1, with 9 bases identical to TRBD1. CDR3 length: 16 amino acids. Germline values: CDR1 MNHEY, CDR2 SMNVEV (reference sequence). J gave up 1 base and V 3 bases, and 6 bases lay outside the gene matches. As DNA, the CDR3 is TGTGCCAGCAGTTTTGTGGGACAGGGTAGGAACACTGAAGCTTTCTTT. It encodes CASSFVGQGRNTEAFF.

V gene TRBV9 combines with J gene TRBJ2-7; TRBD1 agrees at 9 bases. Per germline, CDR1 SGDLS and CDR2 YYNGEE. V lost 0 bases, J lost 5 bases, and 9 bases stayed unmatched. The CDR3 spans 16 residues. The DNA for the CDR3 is TGTGCCAGCAGCGTAGCTCCGGGACAGGGCATACACGAGCAGTACTTC. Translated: CASSVAPGQGIHEQYF. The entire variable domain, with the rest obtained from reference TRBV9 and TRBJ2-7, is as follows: DSGVTQTPKHLITATGQRVTLRCSPRSGDLSVYWYQQSLDQGLQFLIQYYNGEERAKGNILERFSAQQFPDLHSELNLSSLELGDSALYFCASSVAPGQGIHEQYFGPGTRLTVT.

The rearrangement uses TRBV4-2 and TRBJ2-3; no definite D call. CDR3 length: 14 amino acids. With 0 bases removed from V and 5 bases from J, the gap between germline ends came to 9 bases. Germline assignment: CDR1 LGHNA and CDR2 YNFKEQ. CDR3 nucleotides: TGTGCCAGCAGCCAAGAACAGTCCGGAGATACGCAGTATTTT. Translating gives CASSQEQSGDTQYF.

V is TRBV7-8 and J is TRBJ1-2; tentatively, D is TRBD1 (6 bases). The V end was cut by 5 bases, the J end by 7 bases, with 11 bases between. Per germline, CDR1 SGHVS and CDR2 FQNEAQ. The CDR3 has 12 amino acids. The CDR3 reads CASSGQRTGYTF. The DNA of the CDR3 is TGTGCCAGCAGCGGACAGAGAACTGGCTACACCTTC.

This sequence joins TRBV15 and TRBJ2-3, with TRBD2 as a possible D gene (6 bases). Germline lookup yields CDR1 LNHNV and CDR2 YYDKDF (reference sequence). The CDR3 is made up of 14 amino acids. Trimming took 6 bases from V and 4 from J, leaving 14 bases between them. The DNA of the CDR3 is TGTGCCACCAGGGACTACCTGAGTGCAGATACGCAGTATTTT. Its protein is CATRDYLSADTQYF.

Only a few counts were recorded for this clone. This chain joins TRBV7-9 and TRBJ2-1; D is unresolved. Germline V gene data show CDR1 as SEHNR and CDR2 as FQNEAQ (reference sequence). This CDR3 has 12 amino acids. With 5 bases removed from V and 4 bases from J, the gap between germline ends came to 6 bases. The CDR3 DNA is TGTGCCAGCAGCCCTCGGTACAATGAGCAGTTCTTC. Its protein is CASSPRYNEQFF.

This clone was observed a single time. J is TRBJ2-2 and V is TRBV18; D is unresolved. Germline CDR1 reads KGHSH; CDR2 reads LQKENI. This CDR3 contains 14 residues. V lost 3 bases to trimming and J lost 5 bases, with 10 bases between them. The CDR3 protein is CASSPPVRTGELFF. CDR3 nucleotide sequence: TGTGCCAGCTCACCGCCCGTCCGGACCGGGGAGCTGTTTTTT.

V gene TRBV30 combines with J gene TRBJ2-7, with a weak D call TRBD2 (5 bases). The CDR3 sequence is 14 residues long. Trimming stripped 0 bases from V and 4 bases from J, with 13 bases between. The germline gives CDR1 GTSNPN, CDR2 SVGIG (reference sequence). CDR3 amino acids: CAWSVLIGRYEQYF. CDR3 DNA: TGTGCCTGGAGTGTACTGATAGGGAGATACGAGCAGTACTTC.